These T cell receptor beta chains were read from a single sample in a study of cytomegalovirus exposure and HLA in healthy donors. The protocol was immunoSEQ multiplex PCR, while the TCRdb copy is restricted to in-frame clones and leaves out a portion. The top ten hold roughly 4% of the sample, which has 70,000 to 85,000 clones, under 65% seen once. Source material: PBMCs. The receptors shown here come from a male donor in good health and CMV-seropositive. Each CDR3 is given with its conserved first and last residue. D genes are given only for firm matches. The size field is filled for only some rows; it gives once, few, many or a size class.

J gene | V gene | D gene | clone size | CDR3 protein | CDR3 DNA
TRBJ2-7 | TRBV2 | NA | NA | CASTSGGVGSYEQYF | TGTGCCAGCACGTCAGGCGGGGTAGGCTCCTACGAGCAGTACTTC
TRBJ1-1 | TRBV7-3 | NA | NA | CASSPTAENTEAFF | TGTGCCAGCAGCCCTACAGCGGAGAACACTGAAGCTTTCTTT
TRBJ1-4 | TRBV7-2 | NA | NA | CASSLGAFGEKLFF | TGTGCCAGCAGCTTAGGAGCCTTCGGGGAAAAACTGTTTTTT
TRBJ2-2 | TRBV6-5 | NA | few | CASNKRTVNTGELFF | TGTGCCAGCAACAAGAGGACAGTCAACACCGGGGAGCTGTTTTTT
TRBJ2-7 | TRBV4-1 | NA | NA | CASSQEAPEDYYEQYF | TGCGCCAGCAGCCAAGAGGCACCCGAAGACTACTACGAGCAGTACTTC
TRBJ1-3 | TRBV9 | TRBD1 | few | CASSVETGVGNTIYF | TGTGCCAGCAGCGTAGAGACAGGGGTGGGAAACACCATATATTTT
TRBJ2-7 | TRBV30 | TRBD1 | NA | CAWTTGLSGTQYF | TGTGCCTGGACGACAGGGTTATCCGGTACGCAGTACTTC
TRBJ2-5 | TRBV6-5 | NA | NA | CASRVGETQYF | TGTGCCAGCCGGGTCGGAGAGACCCAGTACTTC
TRBJ1-4 | TRBV19 | TRBD1 | NA | CASSIDDRGSDEKLFF | TGTGCCAGTAGTATAGACGACAGGGGGTCGGATGAAAAACTGTTTTTT
TRBJ2-3 | TRBV28 | TRBD2 | NA | CASTLTSADTQYF | TGTGCCAGCACCCTGACTAGCGCAGATACGCAGTATTTT
TRBJ2-3 | TRBV18 | TRBD2 | NA | CASSDGRAGTDTQYF | TGTGCCAGCTCAGACGGGAGGGCTGGCACAGATACGCAGTATTTT
TRBJ1-2 | TRBV7-9 | NA | NA | CASSSTGTPHGYTF | TGTGCCAGCAGCTCGACCGGGACACCGCATGGCTACACCTTC
TRBJ2-2 | TRBV9 | NA | NA | CASSVDWSRVGELFF | TGTGCCAGCAGCGTAGACTGGAGCCGGGTAGGGGAGCTGTTTTTT
TRBJ1-5 | TRBV19 | TRBD1 | few | CASSIGTGRNQPQHF | TGTGCCAGTAGTATAGGGACAGGGCGCAATCAGCCCCAGCATTTT
TRBJ2-1 | TRBV11-2 | TRBD2 | NA | CASSLGAGGFYNEQFF | TGTGCCAGCAGCTTAGGGGCGGGGGGGTTCTACAATGAGCAGTTCTTC
TRBJ1-1 | TRBV5-1 | NA | NA | CASMINSGLGTEAFF | TGCGCCAGCATGATCAACAGTGGGCTTGGCACTGAAGCTTTCTTT
TRBJ2-7 | TRBV19 | TRBD2 | NA | CASSPGLVSEQYF | TGTGCCAGTAGTCCAGGACTAGTTAGCGAGCAGTACTTC
TRBJ1-4 | TRBV7-2 | NA | NA | CASSRDRSATNEKLFF | TGTGCCAGCAGCCGCGACAGGTCTGCAACTAATGAAAAACTGTTTTTT
TRBJ2-1 | TRBV29-1 | TRBD2 | NA | CSVTSGTTYNEQFF | TGCAGCGTTACTAGCGGGACCACCTACAATGAGCAGTTCTTC
TRBJ2-7 | TRBV27 | NA | NA | CASSLSRQSSYEQYF | TGTGCCAGCAGTTTATCGCGGCAGTCGAGCTACGAGCAGTACTTC
TRBJ2-1 | TRBV5-6 | TRBD2 | NA | CASSLGTSGDWGPGNEQFF | TGTGCCAGCAGCTTGGGGACTAGCGGGGACTGGGGTCCAGGCAATGAGCAGTTCTTC
TRBJ1-4 | TRBV28 | NA | NA | CASSSLFSGDEKLFF | TGTGCCAGCAGTTCCCTGTTCTCAGGGGATGAAAAACTGTTTTTT
TRBJ1-5 | TRBV19 | TRBD1 | few | CASSIGSGRGAIFQPQHF | TGTGCCAGTAGTATTGGTTCTGGCAGGGGGGCAATATTTCAGCCCCAGCATTTT
TRBJ2-7 | TRBV9 | NA | NA | CASSVEGVGEQYF | TGTGCCAGCAGCGTAGAAGGGGTAGGCGAGCAGTACTTC
TRBJ1-1 | TRBV7-7 | NA | NA | CASSYGVNTEAFF | TGTGCTAGCAGCTACGGTGTGAACACTGAAGCTTTCTTT
TRBJ2-2 | TRBV28 | TRBD1 | few | CASRTGAETGELFF | TGTGCCAGCAGGACAGGGGCGGAAACCGGGGAGCTGTTTTTT
TRBJ2-1 | TRBV10-3 | TRBD1 | NA | CAIGGTGATSSSYNEQFF | TGTGCCATCGGGGGGACAGGGGCTACTAGTAGTTCCTACAATGAGCAGTTCTTC
TRBJ2-2 | TRBV27 | NA | NA | CASSLRGTGELFF | TGTGCCAGCAGTTTGAGGGGGACCGGGGAGCTGTTTTTT
TRBJ2-7 | TRBV29-1 | NA | once | CSVIQGYEQYF | TGCAGCGTTATACAGGGCTACGAGCAGTACTTC
TRBJ1-2 | TRBV5-1 | NA | NA | CASSFQESPYGYTF | TGCGCCAGCAGCTTTCAGGAAAGCCCCTATGGCTACACCTTC
TRBJ1-4 | TRBV6-1 | NA | NA | CASSGGWRDEKLFF | TGTGCCAGCAGTGGCGGGTGGCGGGATGAAAAACTGTTTTTT
TRBJ2-5 | TRBV10-1 | NA | once | CATLARYRLQYF | TGCGCCACCCTGGCCCGGTACAGGTTACAGTACTTC
TRBJ2-5 | TRBV7-2 | NA | NA | CASSQRAGQETQYF | TGTGCCAGCAGCCAAAGAGCCGGGCAAGAGACCCAGTACTTC
TRBJ2-7 | TRBV6-5 | TRBD2 | once | CASSYGTSGFYEQYF | TGTGCCAGCAGTTACGGGACTAGCGGATTCTACGAGCAGTACTTC
TRBJ2-5 | TRBV5-4 | NA | NA | CASSAGLLQETQYF | TGTGCCAGCAGCGCCGGACTGCTCCAAGAGACCCAGTACTTC
TRBJ2-3 | TRBV9 | TRBD2 | NA | CASSVWTSGSADTQYF | TGTGCCAGCAGCGTGTGGACCAGCGGGAGCGCAGATACGCAGTATTTT
TRBJ1-6 | TRBV5-1 | NA | NA | CASTATGSLHSPLHF | TGCGCCAGCACCGCCACAGGGAGTTTACATTCACCCCTCCACTTT
TRBJ2-1 | TRBV11-3 | TRBD1 | NA | CASSLDGRGGMDEQFF | TGTGCCAGCAGCTTAGATGGGCGAGGGGGCATGGATGAGCAGTTCTTC
TRBJ1-3 | TRBV7-9 | TRBD1 | few | CASRPGQGPGNTIYF | TGTGCCAGCAGGCCGGGACAGGGTCCTGGAAACACCATATATTTT
TRBJ1-2 | TRBV28 | TRBD1 | NA | CASRPPGGNYGYTF | TGTGCCAGCAGACCCCCAGGGGGCAACTATGGCTACACCTTC
TRBJ1-2 | TRBV5-4 | NA | NA | CASSLRLFNYGYTF | TGTGCCAGCAGCTTGAGACTCTTTAACTATGGCTACACCTTC
TRBJ1-1 | TRBV29-1 | NA | NA | CSVEMGRAEAFF | TGCAGCGTTGAAATGGGGAGGGCTGAAGCTTTCTTT
TRBJ2-7 | TRBV10-3 | NA | NA | CAISESGGGTSYEQYF | TGTGCCATCAGTGAGTCTGGTGGCGGGACCTCCTACGAGCAGTACTTC
TRBJ2-6 | TRBV28 | TRBD1 | once | CASTDRGAGANVLTF | TGTGCCAGCACCGACAGGGGAGCTGGGGCCAACGTCCTGACTTTC
TRBJ1-4 | TRBV6-1 | NA | few | CATTRQINEKLFF | TGTGCCACCACAAGACAGATTAATGAAAAACTGTTTTTT
TRBJ2-1 | TRBV27 | TRBD2 | NA | CASSPTSGGANEQFF | TGTGCCAGCAGTCCGACTAGCGGGGGGGCAAATGAGCAGTTCTTC
TRBJ1-4 | TRBV5-5 | TRBD1 | few | CASSSTGGSNEKLFF | TGTGCCAGCAGCTCCACAGGGGGGTCCAATGAAAAACTGTTTTTT
TRBJ2-2 | TRBV19 | TRBD2 | NA | CASSWTSGGVNTGELFF | TGTGCCAGTAGTTGGACTAGCGGGGGGGTGAACACCGGGGAGCTGTTTTTT
TRBJ1-5 | TRBV6-1 | NA | few | CASREGPFNQPQHF | TGTGCCAGCAGGGAGGGGCCGTTCAATCAGCCCCAGCATTTT
TRBJ2-2 | TRBV4-3 | TRBD2 | NA | CASSDRLADTGELFF | TGCGCCAGCAGCGACCGACTAGCGGACACCGGGGAGCTGTTTTTT
TRBJ2-4 | TRBV27 | NA | few | CASSSVAAKNIQYF | TGTGCCAGCAGTTCCGTGGCTGCCAAAAACATTCAGTACTTC